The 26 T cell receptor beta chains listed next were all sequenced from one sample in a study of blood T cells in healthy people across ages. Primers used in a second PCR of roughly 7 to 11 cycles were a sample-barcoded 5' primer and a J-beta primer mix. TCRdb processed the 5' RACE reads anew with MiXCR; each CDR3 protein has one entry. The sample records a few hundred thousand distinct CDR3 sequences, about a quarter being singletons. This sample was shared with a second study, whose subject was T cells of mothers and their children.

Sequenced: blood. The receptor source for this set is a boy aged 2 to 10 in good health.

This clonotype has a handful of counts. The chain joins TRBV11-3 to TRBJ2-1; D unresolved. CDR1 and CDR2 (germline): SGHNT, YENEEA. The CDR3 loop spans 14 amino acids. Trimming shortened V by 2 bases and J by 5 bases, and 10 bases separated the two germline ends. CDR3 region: CASSLRVGDNEQFF. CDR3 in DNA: TGTGCCAGCAGCTTAAGGGTTGGAGACAATGAGCAGTTCTTC.

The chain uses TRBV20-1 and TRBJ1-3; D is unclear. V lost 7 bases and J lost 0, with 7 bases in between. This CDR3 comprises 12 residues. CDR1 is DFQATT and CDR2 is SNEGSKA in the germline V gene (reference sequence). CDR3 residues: CSVRFSGNTIYF. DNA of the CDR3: TGCAGTGTTCGGTTCTCTGGAAACACCATATATTTT.

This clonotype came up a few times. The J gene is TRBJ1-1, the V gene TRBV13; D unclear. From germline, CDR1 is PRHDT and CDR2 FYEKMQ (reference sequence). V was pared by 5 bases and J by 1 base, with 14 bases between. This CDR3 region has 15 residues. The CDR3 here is CASSPGGLGNTEAFF. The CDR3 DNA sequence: TGTGCCAGCAGCCCGGGAGGTTTGGGGAACACTGAAGCTTTCTTT.

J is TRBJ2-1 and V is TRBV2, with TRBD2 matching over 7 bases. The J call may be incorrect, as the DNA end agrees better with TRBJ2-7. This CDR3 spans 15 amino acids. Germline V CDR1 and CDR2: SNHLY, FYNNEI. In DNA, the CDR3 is TGTGCCAGCAGCCACGGGACTACGGCGCGGGACGAGCAGTACTTC. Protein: CASSHGTTARDEQYF.

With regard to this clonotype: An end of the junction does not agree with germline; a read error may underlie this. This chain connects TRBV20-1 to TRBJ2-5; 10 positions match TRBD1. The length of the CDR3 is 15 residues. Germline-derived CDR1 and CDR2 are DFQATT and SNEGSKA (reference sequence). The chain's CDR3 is CSASGDRDRGPAIPF. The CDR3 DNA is TGCAGTGCTAGTGGGGACCGGGACAGGGGTCCCGCAATCCCCTTC.

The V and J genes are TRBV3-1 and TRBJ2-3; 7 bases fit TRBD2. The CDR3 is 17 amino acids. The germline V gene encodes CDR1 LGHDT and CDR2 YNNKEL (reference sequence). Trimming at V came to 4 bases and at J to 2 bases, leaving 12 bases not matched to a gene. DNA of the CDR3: TGTGCCAGCAGCCGAGCGGGGCCAACGGGGGACACAGATACGCAGTATTTT. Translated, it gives CASSRAGPTGDTDTQYF.

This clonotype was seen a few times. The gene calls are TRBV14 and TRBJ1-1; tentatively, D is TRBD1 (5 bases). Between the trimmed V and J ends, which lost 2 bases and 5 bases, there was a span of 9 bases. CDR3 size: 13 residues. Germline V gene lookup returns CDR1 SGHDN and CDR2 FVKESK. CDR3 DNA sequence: TGTGCCAGCAGCCAACTGGGGGGGACTGAAGCTTTCTTT. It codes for CASSQLGGTEAFF. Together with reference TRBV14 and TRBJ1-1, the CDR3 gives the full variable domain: EAGVTQFPSHSVIEKGQTVTLRCDPISGHDNLYWYRRVMGKEIKFLLHFVKESKQDESGMPNNRFLAERTGGTYSTLKVQPAELEDSGVYFCASSQLGGTEAFFGQGTRLTVV.

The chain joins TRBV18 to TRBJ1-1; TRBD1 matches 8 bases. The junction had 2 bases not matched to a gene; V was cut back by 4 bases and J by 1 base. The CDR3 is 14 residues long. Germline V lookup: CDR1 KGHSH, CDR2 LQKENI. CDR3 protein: CASSRQGKNTEAFF. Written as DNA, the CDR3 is TGTGCCAGCTCACGACAGGGGAAGAACACTGAAGCTTTCTTT.

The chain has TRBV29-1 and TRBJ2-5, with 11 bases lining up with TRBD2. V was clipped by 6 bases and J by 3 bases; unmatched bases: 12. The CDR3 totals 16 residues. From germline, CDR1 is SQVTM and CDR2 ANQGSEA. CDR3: CSVTGLAGTQKETQYF. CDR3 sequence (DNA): TGCAGCGTAACCGGACTAGCGGGTACCCAAAAAGAGACCCAGTACTTC.

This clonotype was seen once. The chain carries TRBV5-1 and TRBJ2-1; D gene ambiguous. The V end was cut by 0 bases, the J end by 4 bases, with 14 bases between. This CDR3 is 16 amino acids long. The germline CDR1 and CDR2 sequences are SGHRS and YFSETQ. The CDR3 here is CASSLGWGVEYNEQFF. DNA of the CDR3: TGCGCCAGCAGCTTGGGGTGGGGTGTGGAATACAATGAGCAGTTCTTC.

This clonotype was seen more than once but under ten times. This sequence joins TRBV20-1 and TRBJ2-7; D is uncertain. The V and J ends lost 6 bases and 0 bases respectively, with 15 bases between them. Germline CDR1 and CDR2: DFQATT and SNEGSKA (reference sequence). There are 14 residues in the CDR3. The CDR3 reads CSAPLTGSSYEQYF. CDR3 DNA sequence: TGCAGTGCCCCTCTGACTGGAAGCTCCTACGAGCAGTACTTC.

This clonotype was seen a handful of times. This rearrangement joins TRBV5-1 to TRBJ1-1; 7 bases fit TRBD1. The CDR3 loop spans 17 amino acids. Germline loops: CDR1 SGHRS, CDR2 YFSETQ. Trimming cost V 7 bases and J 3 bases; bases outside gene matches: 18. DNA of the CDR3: TGCGCCAGCTTAAAGAGGGGGCAAGGGTCCGGGGACACTGAAGCTTTCTTT. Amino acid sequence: CASLKRGQGSGDTEAFF.

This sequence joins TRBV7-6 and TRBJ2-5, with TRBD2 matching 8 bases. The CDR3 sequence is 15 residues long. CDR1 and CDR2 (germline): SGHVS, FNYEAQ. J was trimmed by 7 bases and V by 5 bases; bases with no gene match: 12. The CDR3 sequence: CASSPLLGAGGTQYF. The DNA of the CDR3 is TGTGCCAGCAGCCCCCTTTTGGGGGCGGGGGGGACCCAGTACTTC.

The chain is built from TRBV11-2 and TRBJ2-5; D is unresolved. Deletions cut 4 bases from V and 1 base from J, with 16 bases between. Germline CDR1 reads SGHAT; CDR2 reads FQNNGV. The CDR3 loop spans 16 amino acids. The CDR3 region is CASSSFDIYPQETQYF. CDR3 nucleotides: TGTGCCAGCAGCTCCTTCGACATTTACCCCCAAGAGACCCAGTACTTC. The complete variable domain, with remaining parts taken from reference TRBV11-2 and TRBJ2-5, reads EAGVAQSPRYKIIEKRQSVAFWCNPISGHATLYWYQQILGQGPKLLIQFQNNGVVDDSQLPKDRFSAERLKGVDSTLKIQPAKLEDSAVYLCASSSFDIYPQETQYFGPGTRLLVL.

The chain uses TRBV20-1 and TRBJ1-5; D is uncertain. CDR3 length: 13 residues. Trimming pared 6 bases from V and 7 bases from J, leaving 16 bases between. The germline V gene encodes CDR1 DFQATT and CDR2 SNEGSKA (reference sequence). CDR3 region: CSASRPGEQPQHF. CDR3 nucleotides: TGCAGTGCCTCGAGGCCTGGTGAACAGCCCCAGCATTTT.

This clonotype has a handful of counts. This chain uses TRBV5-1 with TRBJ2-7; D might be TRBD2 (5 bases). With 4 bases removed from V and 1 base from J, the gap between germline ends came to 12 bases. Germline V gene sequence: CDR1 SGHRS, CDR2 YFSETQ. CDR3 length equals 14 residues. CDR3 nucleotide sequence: TGCGCCAGCAGCGCGGGTCCCGGGTCCTACGAGCAGTACTTC. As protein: CASSAGPGSYEQYF.

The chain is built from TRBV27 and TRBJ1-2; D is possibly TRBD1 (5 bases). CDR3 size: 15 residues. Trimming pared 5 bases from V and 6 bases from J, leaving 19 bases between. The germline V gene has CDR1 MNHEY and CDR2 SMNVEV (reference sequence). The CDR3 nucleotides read TGTGCCAGCAGTGCTATACCACAGGTTACCCATGGCTACACCTTC. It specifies CASSAIPQVTHGYTF.

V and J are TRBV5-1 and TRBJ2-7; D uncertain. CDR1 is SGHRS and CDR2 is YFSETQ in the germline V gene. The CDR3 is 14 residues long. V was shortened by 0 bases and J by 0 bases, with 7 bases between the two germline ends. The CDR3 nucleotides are TGCGCCAGCAGCTTGGAACACACCTCCTACGAGCAGTACTTC. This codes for CASSLEHTSYEQYF.

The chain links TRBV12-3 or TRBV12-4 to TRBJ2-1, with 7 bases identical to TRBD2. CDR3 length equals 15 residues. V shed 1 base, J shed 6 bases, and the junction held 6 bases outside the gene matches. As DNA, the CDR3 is TGTGCCAGCAGTTTAGGCGGGAGTAAGGGCAATGAGCAGTTCTTC. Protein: CASSLGGSKGNEQFF.

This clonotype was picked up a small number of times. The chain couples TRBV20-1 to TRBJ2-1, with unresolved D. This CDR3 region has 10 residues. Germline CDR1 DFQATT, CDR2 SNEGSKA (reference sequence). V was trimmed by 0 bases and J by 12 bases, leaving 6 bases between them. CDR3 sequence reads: CSARDGWQFF. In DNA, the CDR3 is TGCAGTGCTAGAGACGGTTGGCAGTTCTTC.

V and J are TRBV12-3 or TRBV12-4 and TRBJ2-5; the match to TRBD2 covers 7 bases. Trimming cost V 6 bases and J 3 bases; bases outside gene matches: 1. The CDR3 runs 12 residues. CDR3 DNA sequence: TGTGCCAGCAGCGGGACTAAAGAGACCCAGTACTTC. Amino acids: CASSGTKETQYF.

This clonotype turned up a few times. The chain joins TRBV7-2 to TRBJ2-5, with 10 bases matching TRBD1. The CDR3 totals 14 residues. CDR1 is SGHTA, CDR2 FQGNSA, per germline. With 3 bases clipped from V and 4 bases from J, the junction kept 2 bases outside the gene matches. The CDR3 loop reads CASSFDRGRETQYF. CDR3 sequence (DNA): TGTGCCAGCAGCTTCGACAGGGGGCGAGAGACCCAGTACTTC.

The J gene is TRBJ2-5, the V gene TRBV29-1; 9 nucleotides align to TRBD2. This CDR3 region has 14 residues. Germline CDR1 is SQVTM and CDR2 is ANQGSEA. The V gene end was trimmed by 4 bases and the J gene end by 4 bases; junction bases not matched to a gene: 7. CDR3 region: CSVGGLAFGETQYF. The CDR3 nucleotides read TGCAGCGTTGGAGGACTAGCGTTCGGAGAGACCCAGTACTTC.

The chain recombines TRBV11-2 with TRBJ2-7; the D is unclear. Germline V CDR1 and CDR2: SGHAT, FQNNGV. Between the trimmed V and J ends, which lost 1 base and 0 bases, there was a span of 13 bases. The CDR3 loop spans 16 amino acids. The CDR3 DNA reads TGTGCCAGCAGCTTAGGGTTTAGCTTTAGCTCCTACGAGCAGTACTTC. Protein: CASSLGFSFSSYEQYF. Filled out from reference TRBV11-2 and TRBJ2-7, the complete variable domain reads EAGVAQSPRYKIIEKRQSVAFWCNPISGHATLYWYQQILGQGPKLLIQFQNNGVVDDSQLPKDRFSAERLKGVDSTLKIQPAKLEDSAVYLCASSLGFSFSSYEQYFGPGTRLTVT.

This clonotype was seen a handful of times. This CDR3 is CASSFTGTSKTQYF. Here the CDR3 DNA reads TGTGCCAGCAGCTTTACCGGGACTAGTAAGACCCAGTACTTC. The rearrangement uses TRBV7-6 and TRBJ2-5; TRBD2 matches at 8 bases. The J segment lost 6 bases and the V segment lost 3 bases, leaving 6 bases of the junction unmatched. CDR1 and CDR2 (germline): SGHVS, FNYEAQ. This CDR3 has 14 amino acids.

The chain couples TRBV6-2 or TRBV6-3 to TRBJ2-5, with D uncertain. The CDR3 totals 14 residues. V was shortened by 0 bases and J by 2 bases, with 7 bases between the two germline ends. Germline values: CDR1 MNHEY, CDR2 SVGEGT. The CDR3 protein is CASSYSVEQETQYF. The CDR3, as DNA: TGTGCCAGCAGTTACTCGGTAGAACAAGAGACCCAGTACTTC.